This TCR beta chain was identified in a study of cytotoxic CD8 clonotypes in ibrutinib-treated CLL. A 1 in 200,000 to 1 in 1 million T cell depth was the sequencing target. Libraries were prepared by immunoSEQ multiplex PCR; TCRdb keeps only in-frame clonotypes and omits some of them. The sample carries about 130,000 clones, 60% to 85% recorded once. Germline V gives CDR1 MNHEY, CDR2 SVGAGI. The CDR3 has 14 amino acids. J was trimmed by 7 bases and V by 8 bases; bases with no gene match: 12. The chain has TRBV6-5 and TRBJ2-5; 8 bases are shared with TRBD2. Sequencing used PBMCs, obtained after 24 months of ibrutinib treatment. This clonotype originated in a human donor with chronic lymphocytic leukemia. The chain's CDR3 is CASRWGLVRGTQYF. In DNA form, the CDR3 reads TGTGCCAGCCGCTGGGGACTAGTTAGGGGGACCCAGTACTTC.